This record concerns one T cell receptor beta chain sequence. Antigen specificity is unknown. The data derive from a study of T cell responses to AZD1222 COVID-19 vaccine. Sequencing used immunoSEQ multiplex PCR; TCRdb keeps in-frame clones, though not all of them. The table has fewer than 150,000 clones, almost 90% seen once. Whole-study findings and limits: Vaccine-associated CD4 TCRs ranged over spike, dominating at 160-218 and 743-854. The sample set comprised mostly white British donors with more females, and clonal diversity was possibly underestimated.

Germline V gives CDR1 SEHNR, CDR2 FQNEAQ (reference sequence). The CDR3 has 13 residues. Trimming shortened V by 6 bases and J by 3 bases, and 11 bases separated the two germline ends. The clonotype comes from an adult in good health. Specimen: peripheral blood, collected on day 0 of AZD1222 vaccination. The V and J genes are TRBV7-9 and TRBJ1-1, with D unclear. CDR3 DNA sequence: TGTGCCAGCAGTTGGCCTTGGGACACTGAAGCTTTCTTT. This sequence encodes CASSWPWDTEAFF.